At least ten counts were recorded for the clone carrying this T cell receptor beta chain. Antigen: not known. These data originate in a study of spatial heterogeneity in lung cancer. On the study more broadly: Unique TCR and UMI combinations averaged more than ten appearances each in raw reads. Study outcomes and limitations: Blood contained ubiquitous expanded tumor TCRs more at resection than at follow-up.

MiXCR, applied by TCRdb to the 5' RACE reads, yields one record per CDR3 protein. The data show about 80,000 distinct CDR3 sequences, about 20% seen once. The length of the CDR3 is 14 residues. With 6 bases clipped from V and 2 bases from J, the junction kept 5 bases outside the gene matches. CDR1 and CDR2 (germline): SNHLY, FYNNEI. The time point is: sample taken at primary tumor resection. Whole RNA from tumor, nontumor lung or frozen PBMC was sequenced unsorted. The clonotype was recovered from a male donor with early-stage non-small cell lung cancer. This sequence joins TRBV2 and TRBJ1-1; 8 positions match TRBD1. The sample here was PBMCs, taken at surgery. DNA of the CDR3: TGTGCCAGCAGGTGGGACAGGACTAACACTGAAGCTTTCTTT. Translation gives CASRWDRTNTEAFF.